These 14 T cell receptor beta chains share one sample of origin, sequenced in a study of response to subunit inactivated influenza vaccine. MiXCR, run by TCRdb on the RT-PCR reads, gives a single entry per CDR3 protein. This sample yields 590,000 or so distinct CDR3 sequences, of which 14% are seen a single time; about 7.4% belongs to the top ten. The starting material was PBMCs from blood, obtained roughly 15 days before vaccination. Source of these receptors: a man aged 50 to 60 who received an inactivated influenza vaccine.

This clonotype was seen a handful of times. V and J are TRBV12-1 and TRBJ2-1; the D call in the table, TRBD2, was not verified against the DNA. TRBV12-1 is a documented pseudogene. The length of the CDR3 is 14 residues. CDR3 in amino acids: CANLVRLAVGEQFF. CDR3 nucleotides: TGTGCCAATCTCGTCCGACTAGCGGTCGGTGAGCAGTTCTTC.

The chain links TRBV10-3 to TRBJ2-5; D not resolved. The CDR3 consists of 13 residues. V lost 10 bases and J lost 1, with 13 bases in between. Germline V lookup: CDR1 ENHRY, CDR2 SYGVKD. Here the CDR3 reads CATEAAVQETQYF. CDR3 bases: TGTGCCACCGAGGCGGCAGTCCAAGAGACCCAGTACTTC.

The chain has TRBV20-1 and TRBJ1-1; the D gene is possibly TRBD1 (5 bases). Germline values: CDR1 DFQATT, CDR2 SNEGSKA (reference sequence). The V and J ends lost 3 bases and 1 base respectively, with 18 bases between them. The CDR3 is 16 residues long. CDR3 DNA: TGCAGTGCTAGTCGGTATGGTGTCCAGGGGAACACTGAAGCTTTCTTT. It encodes CSASRYGVQGNTEAFF.

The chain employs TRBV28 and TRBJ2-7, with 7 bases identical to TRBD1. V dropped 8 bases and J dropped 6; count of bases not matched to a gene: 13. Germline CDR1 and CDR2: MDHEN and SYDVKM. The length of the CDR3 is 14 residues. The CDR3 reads CASWRQGIFGEQYF. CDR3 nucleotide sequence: TGTGCCAGCTGGCGACAGGGCATTTTTGGCGAGCAGTACTTC. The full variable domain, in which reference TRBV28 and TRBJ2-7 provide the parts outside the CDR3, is DVKVTQSSRYLVKRTGEKVFLECVQDMDHENMFWYRQDPGLGLRLIYFSYDVKMKEKGDIPEGYSVSREKKERFSLILESASTNQTSMYLCASWRQGIFGEQYFGPGTRLTVT.

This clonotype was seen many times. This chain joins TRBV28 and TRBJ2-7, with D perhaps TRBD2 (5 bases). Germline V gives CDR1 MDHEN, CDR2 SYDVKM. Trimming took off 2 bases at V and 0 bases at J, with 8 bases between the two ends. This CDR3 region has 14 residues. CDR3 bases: TGTGCCAGCAGTTTAGACTACAGCTCCTACGAGCAGTACTTC. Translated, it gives CASSLDYSSYEQYF.

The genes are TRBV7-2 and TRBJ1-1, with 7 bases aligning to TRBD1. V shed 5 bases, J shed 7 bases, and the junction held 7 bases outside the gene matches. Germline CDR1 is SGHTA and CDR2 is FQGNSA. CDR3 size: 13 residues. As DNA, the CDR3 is TGTGCCAGCAGCACGGACAGGTTAAATGAAGCTTTCTTT. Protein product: CASSTDRLNEAFF.

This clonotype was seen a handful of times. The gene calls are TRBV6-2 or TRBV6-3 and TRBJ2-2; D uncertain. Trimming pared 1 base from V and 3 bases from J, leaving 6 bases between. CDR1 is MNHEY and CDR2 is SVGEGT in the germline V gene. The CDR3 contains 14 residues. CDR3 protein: CASSYWPHTGELFF. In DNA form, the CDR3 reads TGTGCCAGCAGTTACTGGCCACACACCGGGGAGCTGTTTTTT.

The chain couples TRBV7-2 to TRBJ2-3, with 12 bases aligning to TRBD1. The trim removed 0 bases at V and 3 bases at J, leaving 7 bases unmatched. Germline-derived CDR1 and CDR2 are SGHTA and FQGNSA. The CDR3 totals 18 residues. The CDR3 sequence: CASSLAGTGGGWTDTQYF. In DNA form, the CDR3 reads TGTGCCAGCAGCTTAGCGGGGACAGGGGGCGGGTGGACAGATACGCAGTATTTT.

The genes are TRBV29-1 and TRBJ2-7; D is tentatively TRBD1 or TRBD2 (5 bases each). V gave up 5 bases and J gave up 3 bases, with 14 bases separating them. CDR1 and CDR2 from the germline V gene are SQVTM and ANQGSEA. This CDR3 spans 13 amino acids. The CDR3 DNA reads TGCAGCGTTTATCTCGGGGCTAGCTACGAGCAGTACTTC. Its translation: CSVYLGASYEQYF.

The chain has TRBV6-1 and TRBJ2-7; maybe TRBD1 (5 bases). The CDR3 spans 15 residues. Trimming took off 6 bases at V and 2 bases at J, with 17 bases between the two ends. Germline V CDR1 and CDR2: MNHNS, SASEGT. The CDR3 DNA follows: TGTGCCAGCAGACAGGCGGCAGGGTCCCCCTACGAGCAGTACTTC. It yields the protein CASRQAAGSPYEQYF.

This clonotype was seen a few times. The CDR3 reads CASSPGQGAVFEQYF. CDR3 DNA: TGCGCCAGCAGCCCGGGACAGGGGGCAGTATTCGAGCAGTACTTC. The rearrangement links TRBV5-1 to TRBJ2-7, with TRBD1 matching 12 bases. The V gene's germline CDR1 is SGHRS and CDR2 YFSETQ. Trimming took 4 bases from V and 6 from J; bases not matched to a gene: 8. CDR3 size: 15 residues.

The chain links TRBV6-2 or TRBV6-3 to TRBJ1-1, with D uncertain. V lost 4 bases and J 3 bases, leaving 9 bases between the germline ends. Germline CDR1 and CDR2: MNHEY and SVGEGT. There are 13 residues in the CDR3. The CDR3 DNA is TGTGCCAGCAGTTCCCCTTGGGACACTGAAGCTTTCTTT. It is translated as CASSSPWDTEAFF.

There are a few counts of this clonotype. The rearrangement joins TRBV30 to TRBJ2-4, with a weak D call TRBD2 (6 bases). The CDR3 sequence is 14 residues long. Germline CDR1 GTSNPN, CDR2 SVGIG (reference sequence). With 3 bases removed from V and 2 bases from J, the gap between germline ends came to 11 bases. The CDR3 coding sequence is TGTGCCTGGAGCAGGGAGGTATCCAAAAACATTCAGTACTTC. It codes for CAWSREVSKNIQYF.

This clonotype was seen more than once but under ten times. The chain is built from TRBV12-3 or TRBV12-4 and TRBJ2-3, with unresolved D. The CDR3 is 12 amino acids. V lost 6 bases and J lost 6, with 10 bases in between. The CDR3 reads CASSSALDTQYF. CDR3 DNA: TGTGCCAGCAGCTCCGCTTTGGATACGCAGTATTTT.